The entry that follows covers one T cell receptor beta chain sequence. What it binds is unknown. This entry belongs to a study of fetal regulatory T cell absence and autoimmunity. Germline lookup yields CDR1 MNHNY and CDR2 SVGAGI (reference sequence). The junction had 3 bases not matched to a gene; V was cut back by 4 bases and J by 3 bases. The CDR3 loop spans 14 amino acids. Assay used: immunoSEQ multiplex PCR; TCRdb lists only in-frame clones, some missing. The table has more than 90,000 clones, more than 70% seen once. Study observations and caveats: Oligoclonal TCR enrichment in pancreas over cord blood reached over 90-fold for some clones. Broadly similar TRB gene family usage was seen in pancreas and cord blood.

This clonotype was sampled from a male donor with IPEX syndrome. The V call is TRBV6-6, the J call TRBJ1-5, with 7 bases aligning to TRBD1. Sequenced input: pancreas tissue. CDR3 sequence (DNA): TGTGCCAGCAGTTTCGACAGGGCCAATCAGCCCCAGCATTTT. It codes for CASSFDRANQPQHF.